A single sample gave rise to the 8 T cell receptor beta chains below, sequenced in a study of T cell responses to AZD1222 COVID-19 vaccine. Method: immunoSEQ multiplex PCR; TCRdb's copy keeps in-frame clones and lacks some. This table has approximately 150,000 clones, around 90% appearing once. Sequences were derived from peripheral blood, sampled 28 days after the second AZD1222 dose. The receptors shown here come from an adult who received the AZD1222 COVID-19 vaccine.

The chain recombines TRBV19 with TRBJ1-2; 10 bases agree with TRBD1. Trimming cost V 9 bases and J 6 bases; bases outside gene matches: 10. Germline CDR1 and CDR2: LNHDA and SQIVND (reference sequence). This CDR3 region has 14 residues. The CDR3 protein is CASDPGTGVNGYTF. CDR3 sequence (DNA): TGTGCCAGCGACCCCGGGACAGGGGTAAATGGCTACACCTTC.

In nucleotides, the CDR3 is TGCGCCAGCAGCCTACAGGGGGCCCAGAACACCGGGGAGCTGTTTTTT. This encodes CASSLQGAQNTGELFF. The chain carries TRBV4-3 and TRBJ2-2, with 9 bases matching TRBD1. Germline V gene lookup returns CDR1 LGHNA and CDR2 YSLEER. The CDR3 is 16 residues long. Trimming at V came to 4 bases and at J to 1 base, leaving 4 bases not matched to a gene.

This sequence joins TRBV7-6 and TRBJ2-7, with TRBD2 identical over 11 bases. The ends lost 2 bases at V and 4 bases at J; junction bases unmatched: 4. This CDR3 contains 15 residues. Germline V gene lookup returns CDR1 SGHVS and CDR2 FNYEAQ. The CDR3 sequence is CASSLTSGSGYEQYF. CDR3 nucleotide sequence: TGTGCCAGCAGCTTAACTAGCGGGAGTGGGTACGAGCAGTACTTC.

The chain joins TRBV6-5 to TRBJ1-4; 7 bases line up with TRBD1. Per the germline V gene, CDR1 is MNHEY and CDR2 is SVGAGI. The length of the CDR3 is 15 residues. Germline trimming cut 5 bases from V and 11 bases from J; bases unmatched to any gene: 14. For the CDR3, the DNA is TGTGCCAGCAGTATACAACGGGACAGTGTTTTGAAACTGTTTTTT. Its protein is CASSIQRDSVLKLFF.

In DNA form, the CDR3 reads TGTGCCAGCAGTTTAGCAGGGATTCACACAGATACGCAGTATTTT. It codes for CASSLAGIHTDTQYF. The rearrangement uses TRBV27 and TRBJ2-3, with a tentative D call TRBD1 (5 bases). This CDR3 comprises 15 residues. Germline CDR1 reads MNHEY; CDR2 reads SMNVEV (reference sequence). The ends were cut back, 2 bases at V and 2 bases at J, with 11 bases in the middle.

The chain links TRBV12-3 or TRBV12-4 to TRBJ1-5, with D possibly TRBD1 on 5 matching bases. The germline V and J ends were trimmed by 6 bases and 4 bases, with 10 bases remaining between them. The CDR3 consists of 13 residues. CDR3 loop: CASRLGANQPQHF. The DNA of the CDR3 is TGTGCCAGCAGGCTAGGGGCGAATCAGCCCCAGCATTTT.

The chain is built from TRBV11-3 and TRBJ1-3, with D unclear. The CDR3 is 15 residues long. CDR1 and CDR2 from the germline V gene are SGHNT and YENEEA. The V end was cut by 0 bases, the J end by 1 base, with 7 bases between. For the CDR3, the DNA is TGTGCCAGCAGCTTAGAGTACGGGTCTGGAAACACCATATATTTT. Translated: CASSLEYGSGNTIYF.

The J gene is TRBJ2-7, the V gene TRBV9; TRBD2 matches 9 bases. The CDR3 sequence is 17 residues long. Trimming removed 0 bases from V and 3 bases from J; junction bases left unmatched: 10. Germline loops: CDR1 SGDLS, CDR2 YYNGEE. The CDR3 DNA sequence: TGTGCCAGCAGCGTAGGTGGTAGCGGGAGAGGTATCTACGAGCAGTACTTC. It encodes CASSVGGSGRGIYEQYF.